The 26 T cell receptor beta chains in this list originate from one sample, sequenced in a study of sequential checkpoint blockade in melanoma. Noted treatment: randomized to nivolumab then ipilimumab (arm A) or the reverse (arm B). Repertoires were generated with immunoSEQ multiplex PCR, while TCRdb's copy carries only in-frame clones and drops some. The table includes approximately 9,000 clones, around 73% detected once. The sequencing used CD8+ T cells sorted from blood (inferred from file names), collected from a patient given nivolumab and ipilimumab in sequence. The source of these receptors is a human donor with melanoma.

The CDR3 DNA reads as TGTGCCAGCAGACCCCGGACAGGGAGCAACGAGCAGTACTTC. This gives the protein CASRPRTGSNEQYF. The J gene is TRBJ2-7, the V gene TRBV27, with 8 bases lining up with TRBD1. This CDR3 has 14 amino acids. The junction had 9 bases not matched to a gene; V was cut back by 6 bases and J by 5 bases. Germline V lookup: CDR1 MNHEY, CDR2 SMNVEV (reference sequence).

The chain links TRBV15 to TRBJ1-4; D not certain. This CDR3 region has 15 residues. Germline V gives CDR1 LNHNV, CDR2 YYDKDF (reference sequence). Trimming cost V 5 bases and J 8 bases, with 18 bases left between them. CDR3 sequence reads: CATSDTKGGGEKLFF. Written as DNA, the CDR3 is TGTGCCACCAGCGATACCAAGGGCGGCGGGGAAAAACTGTTTTTT.

V usage is TRBV2 and J usage is TRBJ1-1, with D perhaps TRBD1 (5 bases). The CDR3 covers 14 residues. Germline CDR1 SNHLY, CDR2 FYNNEI. Trimming removed 6 bases from V and 3 bases from J, with 14 bases in between. The CDR3 spells CASSMGGYDTEAFF. The CDR3 region has the DNA TGTGCCAGCAGCATGGGGGGATATGACACTGAAGCTTTCTTT.

This rearrangement joins TRBV6-6 to TRBJ1-5, with TRBD1 matching over 8 bases. CDR3 length: 14 amino acids. The germline CDR1 and CDR2 sequences are MNHNY and SVGAGI (reference sequence). Trimming removed 6 bases from V and 5 bases from J; junction bases left unmatched: 6. The CDR3 spells CASRISQGDQPQHF. CDR3 DNA sequence: TGTGCCAGCAGGATCTCACAGGGGGATCAGCCCCAGCATTTT.

The chain is built from TRBV29-1 and TRBJ1-1, with D hard to call. Trimming took off 4 bases at V and 0 bases at J, with 6 bases between the two ends. Germline V gene lookup returns CDR1 SQVTM and CDR2 ANQGSEA. The CDR3 has 12 amino acids. The CDR3 bases are TGCAGCGTTGGGCGGCTGAACACTGAAGCTTTCTTT. Its translation is CSVGRLNTEAFF.

The chain carries TRBV2 and TRBJ2-1; TRBD2 aligns across 8 bases. The V and J ends lost 3 bases and 9 bases, in that order; junction bases with no gene match: 10. CDR3 length equals 15 residues. CDR1 is SNHLY, CDR2 FYNNEI, per germline. The CDR3 DNA follows: TGTGCCAGCAGTGACATCCGGGAGGGCCGCGGTGAGCAGTTCTTC. Amino acids: CASSDIREGRGEQFF.

V usage is TRBV5-1 and J usage is TRBJ2-2; TRBD1 is a possible D gene (6 bases). V lost 0 bases and J lost 3, with 12 bases in between. The CDR3 runs to 16 residues. The germline CDR1 and CDR2 sequences are SGHRS and YFSETQ. CDR3: CASSLAGRGYTGELFF. Here the CDR3 DNA reads TGCGCCAGCAGCTTGGCCGGCAGGGGTTACACCGGGGAGCTGTTTTTT.

V is TRBV27 and J is TRBJ1-5; a possible D gene is TRBD1 (5 bases). CDR1 and CDR2 from the germline V gene are MNHEY and SMNVEV (reference sequence). The CDR3 runs to 14 residues. V was pared by 10 bases and J by 0 bases, with 13 bases between. The CDR3 DNA reads as TGTGCCACTCAGGGCTCTGATAGCAATCAGCCCCAGCATTTT. Amino acid sequence: CATQGSDSNQPQHF.

The chain combines TRBV6-4 with TRBJ2-3, with no clear D. Germline V gene lookup returns CDR1 MRHNA and CDR2 SNTAGT. The V end lost 2 bases, the J end lost 2 bases, and 5 bases lay between the germline ends. The CDR3 is 13 amino acids. The DNA of the CDR3 is TGTGCCAGCAGTGACGCGTTCACAGATACGCAGTATTTT. Its protein product is CASSDAFTDTQYF.

The chain employs TRBV7-9 and TRBJ1-6; TRBD1 is a possible D gene (6 bases). V lost 4 bases and J 14 bases, leaving 21 bases between the germline ends. This CDR3 comprises 15 residues. Germline lookup yields CDR1 SEHNR and CDR2 FQNEAQ (reference sequence). CDR3 bases: TGTGCCAGCAGCTCCTTGGGGGGGGCTGCCATGTCCCTCCACTTT. Amino acid sequence: CASSSLGGAAMSLHF.

This clone was detected only once. V and J are TRBV27 and TRBJ1-1; no definite D call. The germline CDR1 and CDR2 sequences are MNHEY and SMNVEV (reference sequence). This CDR3 is 13 amino acids long. V was clipped by 3 bases and J by 8 bases, with 13 bases between them. CDR3 DNA sequence: TGTGCCAGCAGTTTCCCCGGGAGGCCCGAAGCTTTCTTT. It encodes CASSFPGRPEAFF.

The chain uses TRBV25-1 and TRBJ2-5; TRBD2 matches 8 bases. Germline V CDR1 and CDR2: MGHDK, SYGVNS. Trimming cost V 6 bases and J 1 base; bases outside gene matches: 4. The CDR3 is 14 amino acids. The CDR3 DNA sequence: TGTGCCAGCAGCGTACTAGCGGTCCAAGAGACCCAGTACTTC. Its protein is CASSVLAVQETQYF.

The rearrangement uses TRBV29-1 and TRBJ2-1; 9 bases are shared with TRBD1. This CDR3 is 14 amino acids long. The germline V gene encodes CDR1 SQVTM and CDR2 ANQGSEA. V was clipped by 4 bases and J by 2 bases; unmatched bases: 3. CDR3 residues: CSVGQGVTYNEQFF. In DNA form, the CDR3 reads TGCAGCGTTGGACAGGGGGTAACCTACAATGAGCAGTTCTTC.

V usage is TRBV11-2 and J usage is TRBJ2-7, with TRBD1 as a possible D gene (5 bases). Looked up from germline, CDR1 is SGHAT and CDR2 is FQNNGV. Between the trimmed V and J ends, which lost 3 bases and 4 bases, there was a span of 13 bases. The CDR3 is 14 amino acids. CDR3 coding DNA: TGTGCCAGCAGCTTGGACACCGTCGTGTACGAGCAGTACTTC. Its translation is CASSLDTVVYEQYF.

Comment on this clone: This CDR3 is also generated by other DNA sequences in the sample. J is TRBJ1-1 and V is TRBV19; D gene unclear. The CDR3 is made up of 13 amino acids. Germline CDR1 is LNHDA and CDR2 is SQIVND (reference sequence). V was pared by 2 bases and J by 0 bases, with 4 bases between. CDR3 loop: CASSISVNTEAFF. Written as DNA, the CDR3 is TGTGCCAGTAGTATATCTGTGAACACTGAAGCTTTCTTT.

The chain has TRBV4-1 and TRBJ2-1; 14 bases are shared with TRBD2. The CDR3 contains 17 residues. Germline V gives CDR1 MGHRA, CDR2 YSYEKL. The trim removed 4 bases at V and 3 bases at J, leaving 5 bases unmatched. The CDR3 DNA reads TGCGCCAGCAGCCTGGCGGGACTAGCGGGGGTCTACAATGAGCAGTTCTTC. Its protein is CASSLAGLAGVYNEQFF.

The rearrangement joins TRBV7-8 to TRBJ1-4, with 7 positions matching TRBD1. The germline V gene has CDR1 SGHVS and CDR2 FQNEAQ. With V trimmed by 2 bases and J by 8 bases, 8 bases remained unmatched. The CDR3 spans 15 residues. The CDR3 loop is CASSLSMTGKEKLFF. The CDR3 DNA reads TGTGCCAGCAGCTTAAGTATGACAGGGAAGGAAAAACTGTTTTTT.

The chain couples TRBV27 to TRBJ2-2; TRBD2 matches at 9 bases. V lost 2 bases, J lost 6 bases, and 1 base stayed unmatched. This CDR3 has 14 residues. CDR1 is MNHEY, CDR2 SMNVEV, per germline (reference sequence). DNA of the CDR3: TGTGCCAGCAGTTTAGCGGGAGGGCCCGGGGAGCTGTTTTTT. Protein sequence: CASSLAGGPGELFF.

This sequence joins TRBV28 and TRBJ2-7; TRBD1 matches 7 bases. Trimming took 8 bases from V and 1 from J; bases not matched to a gene: 8. The CDR3 covers 14 residues. Germline V CDR1 and CDR2: MDHEN, SYDVKM. This chain's CDR3 is CASLDRDRSYEQYF. The CDR3 coding sequence is TGTGCCAGCCTCGACAGGGACCGTTCCTACGAGCAGTACTTC. The whole variable domain, filled in from reference TRBV28 and TRBJ2-7, reads DVKVTQSSRYLVKRTGEKVFLECVQDMDHENMFWYRQDPGLGLRLIYFSYDVKMKEKGDIPEGYSVSREKKERFSLILESASTNQTSMYLCASLDRDRSYEQYFGPGTRLTVT.

This clone was seen only a few times. The chain recombines TRBV6-1 with TRBJ1-5; D perhaps matches TRBD1 (6 bases). Trimming took off 4 bases at V and 3 bases at J, with 13 bases between the two ends. This CDR3 is 15 amino acids long. Germline V gene lookup returns CDR1 MNHNS and CDR2 SASEGT. This CDR3 reads CASSASAGDNQPQHF. CDR3 DNA sequence: TGTGCCAGCAGTGCATCGGCAGGGGACAATCAGCCCCAGCATTTT.

This chain connects TRBV7-6 to TRBJ1-1; TRBD1 matches 9 bases. Per germline, CDR1 SGHVS and CDR2 FNYEAQ. The length of the CDR3 is 15 residues. J gave up 8 bases and V 2 bases, and 9 bases lay outside the gene matches. The CDR3 loop is CASSLLTGQGQEAFF. The CDR3 DNA reads TGTGCCAGCAGCTTACTCACCGGACAGGGGCAAGAAGCTTTCTTT. Supplemented by reference TRBV7-6 and TRBJ1-1, the full variable domain reads GAGVSQSPRYKVTKRGQDVALRCDPISGHVSLYWYRQALGQGPEFLTYFNYEAQQDKSGLPNDRFSAERPEGSISTLTIQRTEQRDSAMYRCASSLLTGQGQEAFFGQGTRLTVV.

This clone was seen a few times. The chain uses TRBV2 and TRBJ2-7; possible D gene TRBD1, 5 bases. Germline CDR1 SNHLY, CDR2 FYNNEI. The CDR3 extends over 14 amino acids. V lost 2 bases, J lost 1 base, and 9 bases lay in between. CDR3 DNA: TGTGCCAGCAGTGAAAACAGGCCGTCCTACGAGCAGTACGTC. As protein: CASSENRPSYEQYV.

This sequence joins TRBV14 and TRBJ2-3, with 10 bases identical to TRBD2. CDR1 and CDR2 from the germline V gene are SGHDN and FVKESK. The junction had 7 bases not matched to a gene; V was cut back by 2 bases and J by 5 bases. The CDR3 has 16 residues. The CDR3 DNA follows: TGTGCCAGCAGCCAATCAAGTAGCGGGAGGCTAGATACGCAGTATTTT. Translating it yields CASSQSSSGRLDTQYF.

This clone occurred once. V and J are TRBV4-1 and TRBJ2-2, with a weak D call TRBD1 (5 bases). This CDR3 contains 15 residues. V was pared by 5 bases and J by 6 bases, with 16 bases between. Germline V lookup: CDR1 MGHRA, CDR2 YSYEKL. CDR3 bases: TGCGCCAGCAGCAAGCTTTGGGGCGATCCCGGGGAGCTGTTTTTT. Residues: CASSKLWGDPGELFF.

The chain joins TRBV4-1 to TRBJ1-5; maybe TRBD1 (5 bases). There are 16 residues in the CDR3. Germline assignment: CDR1 MGHRA and CDR2 YSYEKL. With 0 bases removed from V and 6 bases from J, the gap between germline ends came to 15 bases. The chain's CDR3 is CASSQDSSDSVQPQHF. The CDR3, as DNA: TGCGCCAGCAGCCAAGATAGTTCTGACAGTGTTCAGCCCCAGCATTTT.

This clone has just a few counts. The chain employs TRBV15 and TRBJ2-7; TRBD2 matches 7 bases. After removal of 2 bases from V and 2 bases from J, the junction contained 9 bases not matched to a gene. The CDR3 contains 16 residues. CDR1 and CDR2 from the germline V gene are LNHNV and YYDKDF (reference sequence). The CDR3 sequence is CATSRYYGGDTYEQYF. The CDR3 DNA follows: TGTGCCACCAGCAGATATTATGGGGGGGATACCTACGAGCAGTACTTC.